Listed below are T cell receptor beta chains from one sample, sequenced in a study of OX40 agonist ivuxolimab in advanced cancers. The method was immunoSEQ multiplex PCR; TCRdb's version includes in-frame clones alone and lacks a portion of them. This sample has tens of thousands of clones, with almost 85% found just once. The sample consisted of CD4+ or CD8+ T cells sorted from blood, taken in a trial of the OX40 agonist ivuxolimab. These receptors all come from an adult with an advanced solid tumor such as melanoma, head and neck, liver or kidney cancer. Each CDR3 is given with its conserved first and last residue. D genes are given only for firm matches. Rows give clone size only sometimes, using once, few, many, or a class for an expanded clone.

j_call	clone_size	v_call	d_call	cdr3_aa	cdr3_nt
TRBJ2-7	.	TRBV7-3	.	CASSLTAQAEAGYEQYF	TGTGCCAGCAGCTTAACCGCCCAAGCAGAAGCCGGATACGAGCAGTACTTC
TRBJ1-2	.	TRBV5-4	.	CASSLEQLLYGYTF	TGTGCCAGCAGCTTGGAACAGCTTCTCTATGGCTACACCTTC
TRBJ2-7	few	TRBV28	.	CASIGAGSGPLPYEQYF	TGTGCCAGCATAGGGGCGGGATCGGGGCCACTCCCCTACGAGCAGTACTTC
TRBJ2-1	.	TRBV21-1	.	CASILSGRPYNEQFF	TGTGCCAGCATTCTAAGCGGGAGACCCTACAATGAGCAGTTCTTC
TRBJ2-1	few	TRBV27	TRBD1	CASSGGTGHYNEQFF	TGTGCCAGCAGTGGGGGGACAGGGCACTACAATGAGCAGTTCTTC
TRBJ2-6	.	TRBV5-1	.	CASSMTRFSGANVLTF	TGCGCCAGCAGCATGACAAGATTCTCTGGGGCCAACGTCCTGACTTTC
TRBJ2-2	few	TRBV2	TRBD1	CASRGQGARGELFF	TGTGCCAGCAGGGGACAGGGGGCGCGGGGGGAGCTGTTTTTT
TRBJ2-1	.	TRBV6-1	.	CASSERTIPHRNEQFF	TGTGCCAGCAGTGAAAGGACAATCCCTCATCGCAATGAGCAGTTCTTC
TRBJ1-1	.	TRBV27	TRBD1	CASSLSSGQGGKAFF	TGTGCCAGCAGTTTATCTTCCGGACAGGGAGGGAAAGCTTTCTTT
TRBJ2-2	.	TRBV7-3	.	CASSLPEGGGELFF	TGTGCCAGCAGCCTCCCCGAAGGCGGCGGGGAGCTGTTTTTT
TRBJ2-1	once	TRBV7-9	.	CASSYKADYNEQFF	TGTGCCAGCAGCTACAAGGCCGATTACAATGAGCAGTTCTTC